This TCR beta chain came from a study of T cell repertoires in ileal Crohn's disease. Study background: About half of patients got postoperative therapy: about ten thiopurines, approximately 17 anti-TNF.

To note about this clone: Its antigen is as yet unknown.

General study results and limits: Clonality above 26.8% at surgery always came with endoscopic recurrence.

The CDR3 extends over 15 amino acids. The germline V gene has CDR1 MNHEY and CDR2 SMNVEV (reference sequence). V trimming: 3 bases; J trimming: 5 bases; junction bases outside the gene matches: 3. Per sample, about 500 nanograms of biopsy DNA were TCRB immunosequenced. Assay: immunoSEQ multiplex PCR; the TCRdb copy retains only in-frame clones and omits some. This table has about 5,600 clones, around 85% appearing once. J is TRBJ1-6 and V is TRBV27; 8 nucleotides align to TRBD1. This TCR came from an adult with Crohn's disease. Input material: ileal tissue. The CDR3 nucleotides are TGTGCCAGCAGTTTCAGGGGGCTGGATAATTCACCCCTCCACTTT. Translating gives CASSFRGLDNSPLHF.